The source of this TCR beta chain is a study of regulatory T cells in long-lasting Graves disease (dated by TCRdb to 2020 to 2022). Looking at the study overall: To count as having persistent Graves' disease, a patient had to have received antithyroid drug treatment for over 5 years with TSH receptor autoantibodies remaining persistently positive. Persistent Graves' disease patients were compared with newly diagnosed Graves' disease patients by peripheral blood TCR sequencing and RNA sequencing. A total of roughly 33 samples underwent TCR sequencing: about 13 from persistent and about 20 from newly diagnosed Graves' disease patients. The study was registered as a clinical trial and conducted in China. Persistent Graves' disease patients in the clinical cohort had taken antithyroid drugs for 8 to 12 years on average.

This clonotype turned up a few times. No cognate antigen has been identified for it. Base quality data are lacking; no much larger clone is found one base away. What the study reported, not specific to this receptor: Only peripheral blood was studied, because thyroid tissue, the primary lesion, was inaccessible. Lower TCR Shannon entropy and fewer highly expanded clones were observed in persistent Graves' disease patients than in newly diagnosed patients, which suggested clonal expansion. Sequencing and analysis were limited to the TCR beta chain. As a limitation, the authors acknowledged that the small sample size may reduce accuracy. A larger number of public clonotypes was shared among persistent patients (more than 2,500) than among newly diagnosed patients (roughly 970). TRBV28, TRBJ1-2 and TRBJ2-5 were preferentially used in persistent disease, while TRBV20-1 and TRBJ2-1 were favored in newly diagnosed disease.

From its cysteine to its phenylalanine, the CDR3 spans 12 amino acids. Kept here is only the CDR3 DNA, which spans 36 bases and is read in frame from base 1. At the junction V is shortened by 4 bases and J by 11 bases, with 14 bases in between. Receptors were amplified or captured by multiplex PCR. TCRdb records Illumina HiSeq 4000 as the sequencer. CDR3 regions were amplified by Arm-PCR with iRepertoire HTBI primers to construct TCR beta libraries. Before sequencing, the PCR products underwent gel purification. As for the original processing: Across samples, 60 to 70 TRBV and 13 to 15 TRBJ segments were identified and used for gene usage analysis of CDR3 amino acid clonotypes. Filtered high-quality paired reads were merged into contigs using COPE and FqMerger. Contigs were aligned with BLAST to IMGT TRBV, TRBD and TRBJ reference genes, and CDR3 was defined per IMGT. Any clonotype with a frequency above 0.1% was classified as a highly expanded clone. Shannon entropy served as the measure of repertoire diversity, while the Gini coefficient captured V-J evenness. Clonotypes shared by more than one individual were considered public. TCRdb took the public reads, trimmed them with fastp at Q25, ran MiXCR for clone calling and kept in-frame beta chains. Each CDR3 protein gets just one entry, which takes the most common genes and DNA from the rows behind it. What appears here as the V and J calls and clone size reflects TCRdb's work, not the paper's. Counted in this sample were 450,000 or so distinct CDR3 sequences; approximately 22% of them appeared once. The top ten constitute around 13% of the sample.

The time point label of this sample denotes: persistent/refractory GD, antithyroid drugs over 5 years with positive TRAb. RNA was extracted from PBMCs in TRIzol for both TCR sequencing and RNA sequencing. The diagnosis of Graves' disease followed American Thyroid Association guidelines. Recruitment of patients was carried out at an endocrinology department in Xi'an, China. Each patient gave 7.5 to 10 milliliters of peripheral blood, collected in an EDTA anticoagulant tube. PBMCs were isolated by Ficoll Paque Plus density gradient separation without further T cell sorting. An Agilent 2100 Bioanalyzer and agarose gel were used to assess RNA quality, and a NanoDrop 2000 was used to measure RNA concentration.

This specimen was peripheral blood mononuclear cells (PBMCs), taken when the disease was refractory, from a patient treated with antithyroid drugs. The clonotype comes from a female donor with Graves disease. The sequence links TRBV12-3 or TRBV12-4 to TRBJ1-1; TRBD1 is perhaps the D gene, given 5 matching bases. CDR3 sequence: CASSSFGRGAFF. Read as DNA, the sequence is TGTGCCAGCAGTTCCTTCGGGCGGGGGGCTTTCTTT.